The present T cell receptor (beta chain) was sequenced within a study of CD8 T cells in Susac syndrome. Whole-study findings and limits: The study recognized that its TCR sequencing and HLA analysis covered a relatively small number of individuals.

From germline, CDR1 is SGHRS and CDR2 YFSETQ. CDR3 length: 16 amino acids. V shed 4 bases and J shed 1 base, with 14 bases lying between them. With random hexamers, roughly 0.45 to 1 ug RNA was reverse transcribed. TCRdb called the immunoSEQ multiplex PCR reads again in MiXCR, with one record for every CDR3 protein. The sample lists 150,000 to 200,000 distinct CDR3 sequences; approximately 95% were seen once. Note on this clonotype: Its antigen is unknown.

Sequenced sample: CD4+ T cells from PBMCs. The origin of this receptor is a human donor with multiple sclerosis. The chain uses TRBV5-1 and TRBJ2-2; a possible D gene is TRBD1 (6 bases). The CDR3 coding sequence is TGCGCCAGCAGCACGGGACAAGGAGGGAACACCGGGGAGCTGTTTTTT. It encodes CASSTGQGGNTGELFF.